These T cell receptor beta chains were read from a single sample in a study of cytomegalovirus exposure and HLA in healthy donors. Generated by immunoSEQ multiplex PCR, the TCRdb table keeps only in-frame clones and is missing some. In total, the table holds about 110,000 clones. Specimen: PBMCs. These receptors all stem from a man between 45 and 60 years old in good health and CMV-seronegative. Each CDR3 is given with its conserved first and last residue. A D gene is named only where the DNA matches it firmly.

TRBJ1-1 | . | TRBV5-1 | TGCGCCAGCAGCTTAACAGCCGGAGGTGGTGAAGCTTTCTTT | CASSLTAGGGEAFF
TRBJ2-2 | . | TRBV9 | TGTGCCAGCAGCGTAGGACAAATGAACACCGGGGAGCTGTTTTTT | CASSVGQMNTGELFF
TRBJ1-6 | . | TRBV6-5 | TGTGCCAGCAGTTACGCGGCCGAAATCCATAATTCACCCCTCCACTTT | CASSYAAEIHNSPLHF
TRBJ1-1 | . | TRBV6-5 | TGTGCCAGCAGTTACGCCGCAGGGGTGAACACTGAAGCTTTCTTT | CASSYAAGVNTEAFF
TRBJ1-1 | . | TRBV7-9 | TGTGCCAGCAGCGTGACTGCACCCGCTGAAGCTTTCTTT | CASSVTAPAEAFF
TRBJ1-4 | . | TRBV5-1 | TGCGCCAGCAGCTTGGCCGGGATGAAGAATGAAAAACTGTTTTTT | CASSLAGMKNEKLFF
TRBJ2-7 | TRBD1 | TRBV7-2 | TGTGCCAGCAGCCAGGACAGGGGCCCCTACGAGCAGTACTTC | CASSQDRGPYEQYF
TRBJ1-1 | . | TRBV10-2 | TGCGCCAGCAGTAGAGAGCCTGAGGGTAACACTGAAGCTTTCTTT | CASSREPEGNTEAFF
TRBJ1-4 | TRBD1 | TRBV19 | TGTGCCAGTAGTGCGACAGGGGAAGGCGAAAAACTGTTTTTT | CASSATGEGEKLFF
TRBJ2-7 | . | TRBV29-1 | TGCAGCGTTGAGGCTCGGGGTAGCTCCTACGAGCAGTACTTC | CSVEARGSSYEQYF
TRBJ1-5 | . | TRBV13 | TGTGCCAGCAGCTTAGGCGCGGGGTACAATCAGCCCCAGCATTTT | CASSLGAGYNQPQHF
TRBJ1-4 | . | TRBV2 | TGTGCCAGCAGTGAAGGACAGATTAATGAAAAACTGTTTTTT | CASSEGQINEKLFF
TRBJ1-2 | . | TRBV9 | TGTGCCAGCAGCGTAGCCCCGCGATCATTGAACTATGGCTACACCTTC | CASSVAPRSLNYGYTF
TRBJ2-7 | TRBD2 | TRBV10-3 | TGTGCCACCGCCACCCGGGGGGGGCAGTACTTC | CATATRGGQYF
TRBJ1-5 | TRBD1 | TRBV6-5 | TGTGCCAGCAGTTATTCAGGGGGTTCTCAGCCCCAGCATTTT | CASSYSGGSQPQHF
TRBJ2-1 | . | TRBV29-1 | TGCAGCGTTGATGGAGGGAGTTTCAACAATGAGCAGTTCTTC | CSVDGGSFNNEQFF
TRBJ2-5 | TRBD1 | TRBV7-9 | TGTGCCAGCAGCTTAGGGACAGGGGGTGAGGAGACCCAGTACTTC | CASSLGTGGEETQYF
TRBJ2-1 | TRBD1 | TRBV18 | TGTGCCAGCTCAACACCGGGACAGATCTACAATGAGCAGTTCTTC | CASSTPGQIYNEQFF
TRBJ1-1 | TRBD1 | TRBV9 | TGTGCCAGCAGCCCAGACAGGGTGTCGGACACTGAAGCTTTCTTT | CASSPDRVSDTEAFF
TRBJ2-7 | TRBD2 | TRBV4-3 | TGCGCCAGCAGCCTCCCTAGCGGGAGGGCCAGTACCTACGAGCAGTACTTC | CASSLPSGRASTYEQYF
TRBJ2-1 | TRBD2 | TRBV9 | TGTGCCAGCAGCGTAGGGGGTAGCGGGATAGATGAGCAGTTCTTC | CASSVGGSGIDEQFF
TRBJ2-7 | TRBD1 | TRBV13 | TGTGCCAGCAGCTTAGGCGGGCTGGGACAGGGGGCCGGGGAGCAGTACTTC | CASSLGGLGQGAGEQYF
TRBJ2-1 | . | TRBV5-1 | TGCGCCAGCAGCTTCGGGGGGCCGACCTACAATGAGCAGTTCTTC | CASSFGGPTYNEQFF
TRBJ1-1 | TRBD1 | TRBV7-2 | TGTGCCAGCAGCTTAGTTGGGACAGGGCCCACAAACACTGAAGCTTTCTTT | CASSLVGTGPTNTEAFF
TRBJ1-3 | TRBD1 | TRBV5-1 | TGCGCCAGCAGCTTGGTGACAGGGGGGACTGGAAACACCATATATTTT | CASSLVTGGTGNTIYF
TRBJ2-7 | . | TRBV4-3 | TGCGCCAGCAGCCAAGCTTTGGAAAGGGGTGGCGAGCAGTACTTC | CASSQALERGGEQYF
TRBJ2-3 | . | TRBV30 | TGTGCCTGGGGAGGAGTGGGTATAACAGATACGCAGTATTTT | CAWGGVGITDTQYF
TRBJ2-1 | TRBD1 | TRBV30 | TGTGCCTGGAGGGTAGGACAGGGGGCCTGGTACAATGAGCAGTTCTTC | CAWRVGQGAWYNEQFF
TRBJ2-7 | . | TRBV2 | TGTGCCAGCAGTGTGGGGGGAGGCGGCTACGAGCAGTACTTC | CASSVGGGGYEQYF
TRBJ2-3 | TRBD2 | TRBV4-3 | TGCGCCAGCAGCCGCGGACTAGCGGGAACGGGTGGCACAGATACGCAGTATTTT | CASSRGLAGTGGTDTQYF
TRBJ1-2 | TRBD1 | TRBV4-3 | TGCGCCAGCAGCCAAGAACTAACCTGGACAGGGTATGGCTACACCTTC | CASSQELTWTGYGYTF
TRBJ2-1 | TRBD2 | TRBV7-3 | TGTGCCAGCAGCTTAGGCGCGGGAGGGTACAATGAGCAGTTCTTC | CASSLGAGGYNEQFF
TRBJ1-1 | . | TRBV15 | TGTGCCACCAGCAGAGGAGGACAATTGAACACTGAAGCTTTCTTT | CATSRGGQLNTEAFF
TRBJ2-6 | . | TRBV19 | TGTGCCAGTAGTATAGGTCGGGGAACGGGTGGGGCCAACGTCCTGACTTTC | CASSIGRGTGGANVLTF
TRBJ2-1 | TRBD2 | TRBV11-3 | TGTGCCAGCAGTTTACTAGCGGGGCCCTACAATGAGCAGTTCTTC | CASSLLAGPYNEQFF
TRBJ2-2 | TRBD1 | TRBV27 | TGTGCCAGCCGAGGGGGCGGTGGGACCGGGGAGCTGTTTTTT | CASRGGGGTGELFF